These 22 T cell receptor beta chains share one sample of origin, sequenced in a study of beta chain features in type 1 diabetes. The authors reverse transcribed all of the isolated RNA, so sequencing captured expressed TCRB transcripts. The data were produced by immunoSEQ multiplex PCR, yet TCRdb's version contains in-frame clones alone and is incomplete. The sample comprises around 500,000 clones, 10% to 12% of which are singletons, and around 0.05% rests with the top ten. The sequenced material came from naive CD4+ T cells from blood. These receptors all stem from a woman between 18 and 29 years old in good health.

This clone was seen only a few times. The chain employs TRBV11-2 and TRBJ1-1; D gene ambiguous. Per germline, CDR1 SGHAT and CDR2 FQNNGV. V dropped 4 bases and J dropped 3 bases, with 9 bases sitting between them. CDR3 length: 13 amino acids. The CDR3 coding sequence is TGTGCCAGCAGCTCCGCGCTCCACACTGAAGCTTTCTTT. This gives the protein CASSSALHTEAFF.

The chain couples TRBV5-1 to TRBJ2-3; D remains unclear. Germline CDR1 SGHRS, CDR2 YFSETQ. V lost 2 bases, J lost 4 bases, and 5 bases lay in between. This CDR3 spans 12 amino acids. CDR3 in amino acids: CASSFAADTQYF. In DNA form, the CDR3 reads TGCGCCAGCAGCTTTGCCGCAGATACGCAGTATTTT.

This clone was seen a handful of times. The chain recombines TRBV28 with TRBJ2-4; D could derive from TRBD1 or TRBD2 (6 bases each). The V gene's germline CDR1 is MDHEN and CDR2 SYDVKM. The CDR3 covers 15 residues. With 3 bases removed from V and 1 base from J, the gap between germline ends came to 10 bases. The CDR3 coding sequence is TGTGCCAGCAGTTTTAGGGGGGTTGCCAAAAACATTCAGTACTTC. This gives the protein CASSFRGVAKNIQYF.

This clone was recorded a few times. The chain uses TRBV9 and TRBJ1-2; D unresolved. Germline assignment: CDR1 SGDLS and CDR2 YYNGEE. The CDR3 contains 14 residues. The V gene lost 4 bases and the J gene lost 2 bases, with 12 bases spanning the gap. The DNA of the CDR3 is TGTGCCAGCAGCCCCCGGCCCGGGAACTATGGCTACACCTTC. It translates to CASSPRPGNYGYTF.

This clone was observed a few times. The chain employs TRBV7-8 and TRBJ2-3; 8 bases agree with TRBD1. The CDR3 is made up of 15 amino acids. V dropped 6 bases and J dropped 3; count of bases not matched to a gene: 8. CDR1 is SGHVS, CDR2 FQNEAQ, per germline. The CDR3 DNA follows: TGTGCCAGCAGACCACGACAGGGGTGGACAGATACGCAGTATTTT. Translating gives CASRPRQGWTDTQYF.

This clone was seen a handful of times. The rearrangement joins TRBV28 to TRBJ2-6; D ambiguous. The CDR3 sequence is 14 residues long. V was shortened by 6 bases and J by 1 base, with 7 bases between the two germline ends. The germline V gene encodes CDR1 MDHEN and CDR2 SYDVKM. CDR3 sequence: CASRRISGANVLTF. CDR3 nucleotides: TGTGCCAGCAGGAGGATTTCTGGGGCCAACGTCCTGACTTTC.

The V gene is TRBV5-1, the J gene TRBJ2-3, with unresolved D. This CDR3 has 15 amino acids. Germline values: CDR1 SGHRS, CDR2 YFSETQ. Trimming pared 2 bases from V and 0 bases from J, leaving 10 bases between. The CDR3 spells CASSLTPMSTDTQYF. CDR3 coding DNA: TGCGCCAGCAGCTTAACTCCTATGAGCACAGATACGCAGTATTTT.

The V call is TRBV7-8, the J call TRBJ2-1; D is unresolved. In germline, CDR1 is SGHVS, CDR2 FQNEAQ. The germline V and J ends were trimmed by 8 bases and 1 base, with 12 bases remaining between them. The CDR3 covers 14 residues. CDR3 DNA sequence: TGTGCCAGCGCGGCCGTCAGGTCCTACAATGAGCAGTTCTTC. Its protein is CASAAVRSYNEQFF.

The rearrangement joins TRBV5-1 to TRBJ2-3; TRBD2 is a possible D gene (7 bases). Germline V lookup: CDR1 SGHRS, CDR2 YFSETQ. The V and J ends lost 4 bases and 3 bases respectively, with 15 bases between them. The CDR3 has 15 amino acids. The CDR3 sequence is CASSPGGTRTDTQYF. The CDR3 DNA sequence: TGCGCCAGCAGCCCGGGGGGCACTAGGACAGATACGCAGTATTTT.

The chain links TRBV7-2 to TRBJ2-7; 12 nucleotides line up with TRBD2. Per the germline V gene, CDR1 is SGHTA and CDR2 is FQGNSA. The CDR3 is 14 residues long. V dropped 4 bases and J dropped 4; count of bases not matched to a gene: 2. In DNA, the CDR3 is TGTGCCAGCAGCTACGGACTAGCGGGGTACGAGCAGTACTTC. The encoded protein is CASSYGLAGYEQYF.

The rearrangement uses TRBV4-3 and TRBJ1-5; D is unresolved. Germline values: CDR1 LGHNA, CDR2 YSLEER. The CDR3 consists of 15 residues. V lost 6 bases and J 5 bases, leaving 17 bases between the germline ends. CDR3 loop: CASSLGPAPDQPQHF. The CDR3 nucleotides are TGCGCCAGCAGTTTAGGTCCGGCACCCGATCAGCCCCAGCATTTT.

The rearrangement uses TRBV25-1 and TRBJ1-1; a weak D match, TRBD1 (5 bases). The CDR3 contains 12 residues. Germline V gene data show CDR1 as MGHDK and CDR2 as SYGVNS. The V and J ends lost 7 bases and 0 bases respectively, with 6 bases between them. The CDR3 here is CASNRMNTEAFF. The CDR3 coding sequence is TGTGCCAGCAACAGGATGAACACTGAAGCTTTCTTT.

The V call is TRBV11-2, the J call TRBJ2-1; D gene unclear. The germline V gene has CDR1 SGHAT and CDR2 FQNNGV. The CDR3 is 15 residues long. The V gene lost 2 bases and the J gene lost 5 bases, with 13 bases spanning the gap. CDR3 residues: CASSLKWTVNNEQFF. As DNA, the CDR3 is TGTGCCAGCAGCTTAAAGTGGACGGTGAACAATGAGCAGTTCTTC.

There are a few counts of this clone. The genes are TRBV9 and TRBJ2-3; D is undetermined. CDR1 is SGDLS and CDR2 is YYNGEE in the germline V gene. V shed 3 bases and J shed 2 bases, with 7 bases lying between them. This CDR3 contains 13 residues. The CDR3 bases are TGTGCCAGCAGCGAGCCCAACACAGATACGCAGTATTTT. It specifies CASSEPNTDTQYF.

J is TRBJ2-1 and V is TRBV4-1; weak D call: TRBD2 (6 bases). Trimming pared 1 base from V and 9 bases from J, leaving 10 bases between. This CDR3 is 13 amino acids long. Per germline, CDR1 MGHRA and CDR2 YSYEKL. The CDR3 sequence is CASSQVGGPEQFF. CDR3 bases: TGCGCCAGCAGCCAAGTGGGGGGTCCTGAGCAGTTCTTC.

On this clone itself: Other nucleotide sequences in the sample specify the same CDR3. This chain connects TRBV5-1 to TRBJ2-5; unclear D gene. Trimming took 0 bases from V and 2 from J, leaving 8 bases between them. The CDR3 length is 14 residues. Per germline, CDR1 SGHRS and CDR2 YFSETQ. The chain's CDR3 is CASSLVTGQETQYF. The DNA for the CDR3 is TGCGCCAGCAGCTTGGTAACTGGACAAGAGACCCAGTACTTC.

The chain uses TRBV9 and TRBJ2-3, with no clear D. The CDR3 has 12 amino acids. Per the germline V gene, CDR1 is SGDLS and CDR2 is YYNGEE. V gave up 0 bases and J gave up 6 bases, with 5 bases separating them. Written as DNA, the CDR3 is TGTGCCAGCAGCGTAGTTTCCGATACGCAGTATTTT. Translation gives CASSVVSDTQYF.

The J gene is TRBJ2-7, the V gene TRBV6-5, with D possibly being TRBD1 (6 bases). Trimming removed 5 bases at V and 0 bases at J, with 11 bases between. Germline loops: CDR1 MNHEY, CDR2 SVGAGI. The CDR3 loop spans 14 amino acids. The CDR3 here is CASSQTGSSYEQYF. The CDR3 region has the DNA TGTGCCAGCAGTCAAACAGGGTCCTCCTACGAGCAGTACTTC.

The chain recombines TRBV29-1 with TRBJ2-5; 9 positions match TRBD1. Germline V gives CDR1 SQVTM, CDR2 ANQGSEA. This CDR3 contains 14 residues. After removal of 7 bases from V and 5 bases from J, the junction contained 11 bases not matched to a gene. CDR3 amino acids: CSADGQGISETQYF. CDR3 coding DNA: TGCAGCGCCGACGGACAGGGGATTTCGGAGACCCAGTACTTC.

J is TRBJ2-7 and V is TRBV18, with TRBD1 matching over 8 bases. This CDR3 comprises 15 residues. V shed 6 bases and J 4 bases; nucleotides not matched to a gene: 11. Germline assignment: CDR1 KGHSH and CDR2 LQKENI. The CDR3 reads CASSLGQGKKYEQYF. The CDR3 DNA reads TGTGCCAGCTCTCTCGGACAGGGTAAAAAGTACGAGCAGTACTTC.

This clone appeared a few times. The chain combines TRBV4-3 with TRBJ2-3, with TRBD2 identical over 7 bases. Germline V gene lookup returns CDR1 LGHNA and CDR2 YSLEER. This CDR3 spans 16 amino acids. The ends lost 0 bases at V and 2 bases at J; junction bases unmatched: 5. The CDR3 protein is CASSQEGLPNTDTQYF. CDR3 in DNA: TGCGCCAGCAGCCAAGAGGGACTACCGAACACAGATACGCAGTATTTT.

This clone has just a few counts. J is TRBJ2-3 and V is TRBV15; 8 nucleotides agree with TRBD2. Germline V lookup: CDR1 LNHNV, CDR2 YYDKDF (reference sequence). The CDR3 sequence is 15 residues long. Unmatched junction bases numbered 4, after V lost 1 base and J lost 4 bases. CDR3 bases: TGTGCCACCAGCAGAGTAGCGGGGAGGTCAGATACGCAGTATTTT. Translated, it gives CATSRVAGRSDTQYF. The variable domain in full, with the rest retrieved from reference TRBV15 and TRBJ2-3, is DAMVIQNPRYQVTQFGKPVTLSCSQTLNHNVMYWYQQKSSQAPKLLFHYYDKDFNNEADTPDNFQSRRPNTSFCFLDIRSPGLGDTAMYLCATSRVAGRSDTQYFGPGTRLTVL.